These 14 T cell receptor beta chains share one sample of origin, sequenced in a study of T cells in Graves' hyperthyroidism and ophthalmopathy. RNA transcripts served as the template for amplifying TCR beta CDR3 regions. First-round RT-PCR with HTBI primers amplified the TCR CDR3 region. Each CDR3 protein gets one entry after TCRdb re-called the multiplex PCR reads with MiXCR. This table holds around 300,000 distinct CDR3 sequences, roughly 13% found once. The sequenced sample consisted of blood. Every receptor here comes from a woman aged 40 to 55 with Graves' hyperthyroidism.

This clonotype came up many times. This sequence joins TRBV12-3 or TRBV12-4 and TRBJ1-5; D remains unclear. The CDR3 loop spans 13 amino acids. V lost 7 bases, J lost 0 bases, and 7 bases lay in between. The CDR3 region has the DNA TGTGCCAGCACCGGCTATAGCAATCAGCCCCAGCATTTT. Amino acid sequence: CASTGYSNQPQHF.

This clonotype was seen ten or more times. The chain uses TRBV6-2 or TRBV6-3 and TRBJ1-2; D may be TRBD1 (6 bases). V lost 6 bases to trimming and J lost 8 bases, with 19 bases between them. The CDR3 spans 14 residues. Germline V gene lookup returns CDR1 MNHEY and CDR2 SVGEGT. This CDR3 is CASRKTGSGGGYTF. CDR3 DNA: TGTGCCAGCAGAAAGACAGGCTCGGGGGGCGGCTACACCTTC.

There are many counts of this clonotype. The CDR3 protein is CASSLTVSNQPQHF. The CDR3 DNA follows: TGTGCCAGCAGTTTAACGGTTAGCAATCAGCCCCAGCATTTT. This chain joins TRBV28 and TRBJ1-5, with no clear D. Germline V CDR1 and CDR2: MDHEN, SYDVKM. The CDR3 runs to 14 residues. V was cut by 2 bases and J by 0 bases, with 5 bases left in between.

This clonotype was recorded at least ten times. The CDR3 is CSVGPANTGELFF. In nucleotides, the CDR3 is TGCAGCGTTGGACCCGCGAACACCGGGGAGCTGTTTTTT. This chain connects TRBV29-1 to TRBJ2-2, with D uncertain. This CDR3 is 13 amino acids long. V was clipped by 4 bases and J by 0 bases, with 6 bases between them. The germline gives CDR1 SQVTM, CDR2 ANQGSEA.

This clonotype was seen only once. This may come from a read error, since a much larger clone is one base off. The chain uses TRBV11-2 and TRBJ2-7, with TRBD2 matching over 10 bases. Germline CDR1 is SGHAT and CDR2 is FQNNGV. The V gene end was trimmed by 0 bases and the J gene end by 2 bases; junction bases not matched to a gene: 4. The CDR3 length is 16 residues. As DNA, the CDR3 is TGTGCCAGCAGCTTAGATTCAAGCGGGAGGGCCTACGAGCAGTACTTC. Translation: CASSLDSSGRAYEQYF.

On this clonotype itself: A read error may be the cause here, since a much bigger clone is one base away. The J gene is TRBJ2-7, the V gene TRBV18; weak D call: TRBD2 (6 bases). Germline lookup yields CDR1 KGHSH and CDR2 LQKENI. V dropped 3 bases and J dropped 5 bases, with 14 bases sitting between them. This CDR3 region has 14 residues. The CDR3: CASSPGTAAHEQYF. The CDR3 DNA is TGTGCCAGCTCACCCGGGACTGCAGCCCACGAGCAGTACTTC.

This clonotype was seen repeatedly, ten times or more. The V and J genes are TRBV11-2 and TRBJ2-3; unclear D gene. V was shortened by 1 base and J by 5 bases, with 7 bases between the two germline ends. This CDR3 is 13 amino acids long. CDR1 is SGHAT, CDR2 FQNNGV, per germline. The CDR3 nucleotides are TGTGCCAGCAGCTTAGTATACGGAGATACGCAGTATTTT. Translation gives CASSLVYGDTQYF.

Ten or more counts support this clonotype. This chain joins TRBV9 and TRBJ2-5, with 10 bases aligning to TRBD2. The CDR3 has 14 amino acids. The junction had 0 bases not matched to a gene; V was cut back by 3 bases and J by 1 base. CDR1 is SGDLS, CDR2 YYNGEE, per germline. In DNA form, the CDR3 reads TGTGCCAGCAGCGCTAGCGGGAGCCAAGAGACCCAGTACTTC. Its translation: CASSASGSQETQYF.

The CDR3 sequence is CASSQAGGSREDRGNEAFF. The CDR3 DNA follows: TGTGCCAGCAGCCAAGCTGGAGGGTCGAGGGAAGACAGGGGAAATGAAGCTTTCTTT. The V gene is TRBV3-1, the J gene TRBJ1-1, with TRBD1 identical over 8 bases. The CDR3 covers 19 residues. CDR1 is LGHDT and CDR2 is YNNKEL in the germline V gene (reference sequence). V dropped 1 base and J dropped 7; count of bases not matched to a gene: 20.

This clonotype was counted ten times or more. The chain employs TRBV20-1 and TRBJ2-1, with 9 bases fitting TRBD1. The germline V gene encodes CDR1 DFQATT and CDR2 SNEGSKA (reference sequence). The CDR3 has 13 amino acids. V lost 5 bases and J lost 4; bases outside the gene matches: 3. The CDR3 DNA sequence: TGCAGTGCTGGGGGACAGGGATACAATGAGCAGTTCTTC. Translating gives CSAGGQGYNEQFF.

The V gene is TRBV14, the J gene TRBJ2-1; unclear D gene. CDR3 size: 13 residues. Germline lookup yields CDR1 SGHDN and CDR2 FVKESK. With 0 bases removed from V and 6 bases from J, the gap between germline ends came to 6 bases. CDR3 bases: TGTGCCAGCAGCCAAGATTGGACCAATGAGCAGTTCTTC. As protein: CASSQDWTNEQFF. The complete variable domain, with remaining parts taken from reference TRBV14 and TRBJ2-1, reads EAGVTQFPSHSVIEKGQTVTLRCDPISGHDNLYWYRRVMGKEIKFLLHFVKESKQDESGMPNNRFLAERTGGTYSTLKVQPAELEDSGVYFCASSQDWTNEQFFGPGTRLTVL.

The chain is built from TRBV14 and TRBJ1-1; maybe TRBD1 (5 bases). Germline-derived CDR1 and CDR2 are SGHDN and FVKESK. CDR3 length equals 14 residues. The ends were cut back, 4 bases at V and 4 bases at J, with 13 bases in the middle. The CDR3 nucleotides are TGTGCCAGCAGCCGGCAGGGAGGTCGCACTGAAGCTTTCTTT. It yields the protein CASSRQGGRTEAFF.

The table lists this clonotype with many counts. The chain uses TRBV7-3 and TRBJ2-2, with unresolved D. CDR1 is SGHTA, CDR2 FQGTGA, per germline. The ends were cut back, 2 bases at V and 1 base at J, with 11 bases in the middle. The CDR3 is made up of 16 amino acids. CDR3 sequence reads: CASSLQPAQNTGELFF. The CDR3 coding sequence is TGTGCCAGCAGCTTACAACCAGCGCAGAACACCGGGGAGCTGTTTTTT.

This clonotype was picked up many times. The gene calls are TRBV6-1 and TRBJ2-1, with 8 positions matching TRBD2. Trimming took 5 bases from V and 5 from J; bases not matched to a gene: 5. Germline lookup yields CDR1 MNHNS and CDR2 SASEGT. The CDR3 totals 14 residues. The CDR3 coding sequence is TGTGCCAGCAGTTACAGCGGGAGTAACAATGAGCAGTTCTTC. Its protein product is CASSYSGSNNEQFF.